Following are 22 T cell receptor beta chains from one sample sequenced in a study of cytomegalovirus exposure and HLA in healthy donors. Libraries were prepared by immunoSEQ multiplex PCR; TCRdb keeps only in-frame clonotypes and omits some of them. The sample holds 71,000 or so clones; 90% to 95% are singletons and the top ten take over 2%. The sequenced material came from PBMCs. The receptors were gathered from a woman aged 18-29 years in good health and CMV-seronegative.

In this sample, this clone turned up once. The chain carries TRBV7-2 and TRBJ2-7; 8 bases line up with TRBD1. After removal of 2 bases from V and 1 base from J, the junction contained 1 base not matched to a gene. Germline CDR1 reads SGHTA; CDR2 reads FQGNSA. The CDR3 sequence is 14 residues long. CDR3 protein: CASSLQGASYEQYF. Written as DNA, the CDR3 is TGTGCCAGCAGCTTACAGGGGGCGTCCTACGAGCAGTACTTC.

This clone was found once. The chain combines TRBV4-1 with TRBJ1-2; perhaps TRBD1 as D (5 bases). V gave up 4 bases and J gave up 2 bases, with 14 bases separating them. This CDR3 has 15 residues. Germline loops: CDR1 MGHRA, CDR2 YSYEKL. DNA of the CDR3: TGCGCCAGCAGCCGGCAGGACATGAACAACTATGGCTACACCTTC. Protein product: CASSRQDMNNYGYTF.

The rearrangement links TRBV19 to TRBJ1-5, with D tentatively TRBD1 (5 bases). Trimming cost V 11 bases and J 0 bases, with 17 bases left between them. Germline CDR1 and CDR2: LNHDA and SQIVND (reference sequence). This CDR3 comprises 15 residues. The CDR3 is CASKGRANSNQPQHF. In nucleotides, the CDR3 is TGTGCCTCAAAGGGGAGGGCTAATAGCAATCAGCCCCAGCATTTT. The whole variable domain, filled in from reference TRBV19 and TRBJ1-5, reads DGGITQSPKYLFRKEGQNVTLSCEQNLNHDAMYWYRQDPGQGLRLIYYSQIVNDFQKGDIAEGYSVSREKKESFPLTVTSAQKNPTAFYLCASKGRANSNQPQHFGDGTRLSIL.

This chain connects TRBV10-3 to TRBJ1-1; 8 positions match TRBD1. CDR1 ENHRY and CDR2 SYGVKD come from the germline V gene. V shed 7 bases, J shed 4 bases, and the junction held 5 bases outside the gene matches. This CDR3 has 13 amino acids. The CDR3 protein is CAIKGQEGTEAFF. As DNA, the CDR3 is TGTGCCATCAAGGGACAGGAGGGCACTGAAGCTTTCTTT.

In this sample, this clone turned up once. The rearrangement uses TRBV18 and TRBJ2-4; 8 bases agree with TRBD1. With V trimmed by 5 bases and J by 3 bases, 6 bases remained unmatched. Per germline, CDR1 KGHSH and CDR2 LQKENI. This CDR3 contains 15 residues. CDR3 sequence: CASSSTGDDKNIQYF. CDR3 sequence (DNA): TGTGCCAGCTCATCGACAGGGGACGACAAAAACATTCAGTACTTC.

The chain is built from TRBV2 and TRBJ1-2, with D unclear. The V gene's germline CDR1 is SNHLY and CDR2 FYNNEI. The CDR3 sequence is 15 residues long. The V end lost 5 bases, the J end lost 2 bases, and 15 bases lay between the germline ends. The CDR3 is CASSRRRERNYGYTF. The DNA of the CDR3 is TGTGCCAGCAGTCGTCGACGAGAGCGCAACTATGGCTACACCTTC.

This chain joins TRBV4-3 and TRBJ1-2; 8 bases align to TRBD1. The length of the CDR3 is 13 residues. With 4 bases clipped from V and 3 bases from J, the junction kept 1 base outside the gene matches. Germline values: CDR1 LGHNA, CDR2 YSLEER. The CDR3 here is CASSRTGHYGYTF. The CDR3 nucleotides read TGCGCCAGCAGCCGGACAGGGCACTATGGCTACACCTTC.

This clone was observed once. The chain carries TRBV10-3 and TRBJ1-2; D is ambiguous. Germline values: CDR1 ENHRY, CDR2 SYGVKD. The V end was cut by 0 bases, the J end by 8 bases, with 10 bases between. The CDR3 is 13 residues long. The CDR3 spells CAISESPLAGYTF. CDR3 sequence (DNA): TGTGCCATCAGTGAGTCGCCGTTGGCCGGCTACACCTTC.

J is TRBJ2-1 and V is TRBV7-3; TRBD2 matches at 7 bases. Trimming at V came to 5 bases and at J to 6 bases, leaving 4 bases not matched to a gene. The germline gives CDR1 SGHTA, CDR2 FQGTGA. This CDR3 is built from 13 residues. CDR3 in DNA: TGTGCCAGCAGCCGGGGGGACGTCAATGAGCAGTTCTTC. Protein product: CASSRGDVNEQFF. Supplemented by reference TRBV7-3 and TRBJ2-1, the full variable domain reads GAGVSQTPSNKVTEKGKYVELRCDPISGHTALYWYRQSLGQGPEFLIYFQGTGAADDSGLPNDRFFAVRPEGSVSTLKIQRTERGDSAVYLCASSRGDVNEQFFGPGTRLTVL.

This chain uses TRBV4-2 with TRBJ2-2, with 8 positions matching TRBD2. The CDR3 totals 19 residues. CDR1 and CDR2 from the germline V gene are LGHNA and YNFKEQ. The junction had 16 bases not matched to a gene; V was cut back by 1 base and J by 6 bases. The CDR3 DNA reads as TGTGCCAGCAGCCAAGTGTATCAGCGGGAGTGGGGTCCTTCCGGGGAGCTGTTTTTT. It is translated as CASSQVYQREWGPSGELFF.

DNA of the CDR3: TGCGCCAGCAGCTTTGCGGGCAGCGGGGAGCTGTTTTTT. Translation: CASSFAGSGELFF. The chain is built from TRBV5-1 and TRBJ2-2, with D possibly matching TRBD2 (5 bases). The V and J ends lost 2 bases and 7 bases respectively, with 9 bases between them. Germline CDR1 and CDR2: SGHRS and YFSETQ. This CDR3 has 13 amino acids.

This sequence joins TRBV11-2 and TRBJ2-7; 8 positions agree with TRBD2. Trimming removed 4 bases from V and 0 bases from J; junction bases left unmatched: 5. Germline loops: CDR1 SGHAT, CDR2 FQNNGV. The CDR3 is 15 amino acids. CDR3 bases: TGTGCCAGCAGCTATAGCGGGGTTAGCTCCTACGAGCAGTACTTC. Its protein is CASSYSGVSSYEQYF.

CDR3 nucleotides: TGCGCCAGCAGCCAAGTATTGACTGAGCTTACCTACGAGCAGTACTTC. This encodes CASSQVLTELTYEQYF. This chain joins TRBV4-1 and TRBJ2-7; D remains unclear. V shed 1 base and J shed 2 bases, with 15 bases lying between them. Germline loops: CDR1 MGHRA, CDR2 YSYEKL. This CDR3 region has 16 residues.

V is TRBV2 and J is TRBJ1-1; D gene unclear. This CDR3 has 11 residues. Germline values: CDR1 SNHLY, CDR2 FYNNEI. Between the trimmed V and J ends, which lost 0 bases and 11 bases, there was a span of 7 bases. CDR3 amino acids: CASSEATVAFF. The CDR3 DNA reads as TGTGCCAGCAGTGAAGCTACGGTGGCTTTCTTT.

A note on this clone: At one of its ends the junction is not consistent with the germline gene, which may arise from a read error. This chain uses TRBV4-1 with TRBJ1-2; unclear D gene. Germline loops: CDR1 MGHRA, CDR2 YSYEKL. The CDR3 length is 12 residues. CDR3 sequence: CASSHTRLDRYF. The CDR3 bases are TGCGCCAGCAGCCACACTCGCCTAGACCGCTACTTC.

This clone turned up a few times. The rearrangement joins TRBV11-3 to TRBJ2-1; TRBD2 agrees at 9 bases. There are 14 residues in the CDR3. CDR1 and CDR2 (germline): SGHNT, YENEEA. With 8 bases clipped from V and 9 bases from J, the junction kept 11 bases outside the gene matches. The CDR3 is CASSVAGEASEQFF. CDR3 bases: TGTGCCAGCTCAGTAGCGGGAGAGGCGAGTGAGCAGTTCTTC.

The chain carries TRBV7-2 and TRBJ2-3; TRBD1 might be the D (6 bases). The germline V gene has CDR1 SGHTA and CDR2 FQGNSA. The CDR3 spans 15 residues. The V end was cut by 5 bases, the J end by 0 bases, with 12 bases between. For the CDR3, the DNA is TGTGCCAGCAGCCTACAGGGTACTAGCACAGATACGCAGTATTTT. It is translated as CASSLQGTSTDTQYF.

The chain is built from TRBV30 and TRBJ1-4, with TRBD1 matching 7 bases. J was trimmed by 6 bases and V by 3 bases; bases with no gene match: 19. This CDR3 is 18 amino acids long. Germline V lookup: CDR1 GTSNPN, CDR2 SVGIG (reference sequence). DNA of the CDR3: TGTGCCTGGAGGCACGGGTCTATGAGCCAACAGGGGTATGAAAAACTGTTTTTT. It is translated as CAWRHGSMSQQGYEKLFF.

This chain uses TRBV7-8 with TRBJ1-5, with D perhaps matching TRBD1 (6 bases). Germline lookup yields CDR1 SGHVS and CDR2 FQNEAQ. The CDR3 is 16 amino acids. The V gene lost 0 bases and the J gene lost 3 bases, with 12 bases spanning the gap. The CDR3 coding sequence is TGTGCCAGCAGCTTAGCGCTAGGACAGCTCAATCAGCCCCAGCATTTT. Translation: CASSLALGQLNQPQHF.

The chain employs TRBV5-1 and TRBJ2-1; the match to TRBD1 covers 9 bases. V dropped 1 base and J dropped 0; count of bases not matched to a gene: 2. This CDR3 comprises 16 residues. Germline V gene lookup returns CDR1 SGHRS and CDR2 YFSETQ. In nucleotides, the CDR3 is TGCGCCAGCAGCTTGTTGGACAGGGGCTCCTACAATGAGCAGTTCTTC. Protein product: CASSLLDRGSYNEQFF. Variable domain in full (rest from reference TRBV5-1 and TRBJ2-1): KAGVTQTPRYLIKTRGQQVTLSCSPISGHRSVSWYQQTPGQGLQFLFEYFSETQRNKGNFPGRFSGRQFSNSRSEMNVSTLELGDSALYLCASSLLDRGSYNEQFFGPGTRLTVL.

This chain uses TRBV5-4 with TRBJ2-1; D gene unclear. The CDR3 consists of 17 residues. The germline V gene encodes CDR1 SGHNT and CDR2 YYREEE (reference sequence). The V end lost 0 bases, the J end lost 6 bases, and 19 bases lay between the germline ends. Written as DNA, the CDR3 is TGTGCCAGCAGCTTGGTAGGTAGAAATAGCCAGCCCAATGAGCAGTTCTTC. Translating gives CASSLVGRNSQPNEQFF.

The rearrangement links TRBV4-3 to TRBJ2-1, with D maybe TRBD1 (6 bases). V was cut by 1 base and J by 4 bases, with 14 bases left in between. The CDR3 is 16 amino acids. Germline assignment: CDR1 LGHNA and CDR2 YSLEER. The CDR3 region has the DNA TGCGCCAGCAGCCAAGTGGGGCGGACAGCATACAATGAGCAGTTCTTC. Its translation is CASSQVGRTAYNEQFF.